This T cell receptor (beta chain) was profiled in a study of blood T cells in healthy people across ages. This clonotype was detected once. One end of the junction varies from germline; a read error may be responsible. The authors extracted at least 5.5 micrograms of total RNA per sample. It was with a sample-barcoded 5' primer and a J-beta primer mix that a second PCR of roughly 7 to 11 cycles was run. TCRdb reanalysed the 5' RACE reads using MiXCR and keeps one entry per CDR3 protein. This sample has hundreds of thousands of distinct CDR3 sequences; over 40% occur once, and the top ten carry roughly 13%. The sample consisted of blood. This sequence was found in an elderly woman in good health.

The CDR3 DNA is TGTACCAGCAGCTTAGTCCCCCAATCACCCCTCCACTTT. This codes for CTSSLVPQSPLHF. The rearrangement joins TRBV11-2 to TRBJ1-6; the D is unclear. This CDR3 is built from 13 residues. Germline CDR1 is SGHAT and CDR2 is FQNNGV.